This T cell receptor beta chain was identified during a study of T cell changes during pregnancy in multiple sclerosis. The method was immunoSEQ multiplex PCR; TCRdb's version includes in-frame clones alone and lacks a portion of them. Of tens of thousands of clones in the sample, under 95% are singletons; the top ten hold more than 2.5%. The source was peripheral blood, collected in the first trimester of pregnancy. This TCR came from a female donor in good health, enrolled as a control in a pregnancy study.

The CDR3: CASAADRGGYEQYF. In DNA form, the CDR3 reads TGTGCTAGTGCCGCAGACAGGGGGGGCTACGAGCAGTACTTC. This sequence joins TRBV12-5 and TRBJ2-7; 9 nucleotides align to TRBD1. Germline CDR1 LGHNT, CDR2 FRNRAP. CDR3 size: 14 residues. The V segment lost 7 bases and the J segment 3 bases; nucleotides outside the gene matches: 7.